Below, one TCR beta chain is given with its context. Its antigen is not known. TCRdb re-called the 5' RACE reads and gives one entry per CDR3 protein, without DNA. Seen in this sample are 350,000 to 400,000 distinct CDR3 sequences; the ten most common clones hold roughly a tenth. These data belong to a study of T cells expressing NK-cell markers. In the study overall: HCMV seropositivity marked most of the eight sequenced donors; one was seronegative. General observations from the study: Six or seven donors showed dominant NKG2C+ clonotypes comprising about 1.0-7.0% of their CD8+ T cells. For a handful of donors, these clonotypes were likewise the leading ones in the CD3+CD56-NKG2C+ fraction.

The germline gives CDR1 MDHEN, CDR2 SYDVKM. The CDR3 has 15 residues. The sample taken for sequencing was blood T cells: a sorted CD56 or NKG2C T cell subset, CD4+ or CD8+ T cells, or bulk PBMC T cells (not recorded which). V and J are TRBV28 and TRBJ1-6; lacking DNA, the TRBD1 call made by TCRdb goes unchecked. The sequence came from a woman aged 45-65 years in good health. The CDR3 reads CASSLWGQGSSPLHF.